The 30 T cell receptor beta chains reported below all come from one sample, sequenced in a study of blood T cells in healthy people across ages (dated by TCRdb to the mid-2010s). Library prep was done by 5' RACE. The run used an Illumina HiSeq 2500. A second about 7 to 12 cycle PCR used a sample-barcoded 5' primer and a J-beta primer mix. TCRdb reanalyzed the raw reads on its own, using fastp at Q25 for trimming and MiXCR for clone calling, and kept in-frame beta chains. CDR3 protein duplicates are merged, each entry listing the most common genes and DNA. The sample yields over a million distinct CDR3 sequences; roughly 45% were counted once. The top ten constitute 7.9% of the sample. Sequencing was performed on blood. These receptors originate from a woman younger than 35 in good health.

This clonotype came up a few times. The V call is TRBV5-1, the J call TRBJ2-1, with 10 bases lining up with TRBD2. The CDR3 sequence is 12 residues long. The V segment lost 4 bases and the J segment 10 bases; nucleotides outside the gene matches: 2. In germline, CDR1 is SGHRS, CDR2 YFSETQ. In nucleotides, the CDR3 is TGCGCCAGCAGCGGGACTAGCGTCGAGCAGTTCTTC. Translating gives CASSGTSVEQFF.

V and J are TRBV5-1 and TRBJ1-1, with 7 nucleotides matching TRBD1. With V trimmed by 5 bases and J by 4 bases, 8 bases remained unmatched. Germline V CDR1 and CDR2: SGHRS, YFSETQ. CDR3 length: 14 amino acids. CDR3 nucleotide sequence: TGCGCCAGCAGGAAAACAGGGGACATCACTGAAGCTTTCTTT. The encoded protein is CASRKTGDITEAFF.

The J gene is TRBJ2-7, the V gene TRBV4-1; D not certain. This CDR3 has 16 amino acids. Deletions cut 1 base from V and 6 bases from J, with 19 bases between. Germline V CDR1 and CDR2: MGHRA, YSYEKL. CDR3 DNA: TGCGCCAGCAGCCAAGGAGTTAGTCCTGAAGACGGCGAGCAGTACTTC. As protein: CASSQGVSPEDGEQYF.

The CDR3 reads CASSSPGVGETQYF. As DNA, the CDR3 is TGTGCCAGCAGTTCGCCGGGGGTTGGAGAGACCCAGTACTTC. The rearrangement uses TRBV27 and TRBJ2-5, with D perhaps TRBD2 (6 bases). V dropped 4 bases and J dropped 4 bases, with 13 bases sitting between them. There are 14 residues in the CDR3. Per the germline V gene, CDR1 is MNHEY and CDR2 is SMNVEV (reference sequence).

The genes are TRBV3-1 and TRBJ2-3; 15 bases match TRBD2. CDR3 length equals 18 residues. J gave up 5 bases and V 1 base, and 7 bases lay outside the gene matches. Germline CDR1 reads LGHDT; CDR2 reads YNNKEL (reference sequence). CDR3 sequence: CASSQGRTSGGAGDTQYF. The CDR3 coding sequence is TGTGCCAGCAGCCAAGGTCGGACTAGCGGGGGGGCGGGAGATACGCAGTATTTT.

The gene calls are TRBV27 and TRBJ2-5, with TRBD2 matching over 9 bases. V shed 6 bases and J 2 bases; nucleotides not matched to a gene: 10. Germline CDR1 and CDR2: MNHEY and SMNVEV (reference sequence). The CDR3 totals 16 residues. The CDR3 region is CASRPRLAGLQETQYF. The CDR3 nucleotides read TGTGCCAGCAGACCCCGGCTAGCGGGATTACAAGAGACCCAGTACTTC.

This clonotype was seen a few times. The chain uses TRBV14 and TRBJ2-4; TRBD2 agrees at 11 bases. With 4 bases clipped from V and 13 bases from J, the junction kept 12 bases outside the gene matches. The CDR3 consists of 15 residues. The germline V gene encodes CDR1 SGHDN and CDR2 FVKESK. The CDR3 region is CASSPTSGSLREQYF. Written as DNA, the CDR3 is TGTGCCAGCAGCCCAACTAGCGGGAGTTTGAGAGAGCAGTACTTC.

V is TRBV7-9 and J is TRBJ2-1, with D uncertain. Germline V gene sequence: CDR1 SEHNR, CDR2 FQNEAQ (reference sequence). The V end was cut by 6 bases, the J end by 8 bases, with 11 bases between. There are 12 residues in the CDR3. CDR3 sequence (DNA): TGTGCCAGCAGGTCCTTGGGCGATGAGCAGTTCTTC. Its protein product is CASRSLGDEQFF.

This chain joins TRBV10-3 and TRBJ1-4; D is ambiguous. The CDR3 sequence is 15 residues long. Germline lookup yields CDR1 ENHRY and CDR2 SYGVKD. Trimming removed 4 bases at V and 7 bases at J, with 16 bases between. The CDR3 DNA reads TGTGCCATCAGTGTAGACCCGTTAGTCGGTGAAAAACTGTTTTTT. Its protein is CAISVDPLVGEKLFF.

This clonotype was seen more than once but under ten times. This sequence joins TRBV9 and TRBJ2-5; TRBD1 agrees at 7 bases. From germline, CDR1 is SGDLS and CDR2 YYNGEE. The CDR3 loop spans 15 amino acids. V was pared by 0 bases and J by 5 bases, with 7 bases of the junction left unmatched. The CDR3 protein is CASSVGRQGRETQYF. The CDR3 DNA reads TGTGCCAGCAGCGTAGGTCGACAGGGACGCGAGACCCAGTACTTC.

CDR3 sequence: CASSENSKNRYTF. The CDR3 DNA sequence: TGTGCCAGCAGCGAGAACAGTAAGAATCGCTACACCTTC. The chain joins TRBV11-3 to TRBJ1-2; D is ambiguous. The germline V and J ends were trimmed by 5 bases and 9 bases, with 16 bases remaining between them. This CDR3 is built from 13 residues. Germline CDR1 is SGHNT and CDR2 is YENEEA.

The chain couples TRBV6-1 to TRBJ1-2; tentative D call: TRBD1 (5 bases). Trimming removed 2 bases from V and 3 bases from J, with 13 bases in between. The CDR3 runs to 15 residues. Per the germline V gene, CDR1 is MNHNS and CDR2 is SASEGT. The CDR3 is CASSEYSGTHYGYTF. Written as DNA, the CDR3 is TGTGCCAGCAGTGAATACTCGGGGACCCACTATGGCTACACCTTC.

The V call is TRBV24-1, the J call TRBJ1-4, with D perhaps matching TRBD1 (5 bases). The germline gives CDR1 KGHDR, CDR2 SFDVKD. This CDR3 is built from 13 residues. V was clipped by 2 bases and J by 8 bases, with 8 bases between them. The CDR3 region has the DNA TGTGCCACCAGTGATTCGGGGGAAGAAAAACTGTTTTTT. It yields the protein CATSDSGEEKLFF.

The V and J genes are TRBV14 and TRBJ2-5, with D perhaps TRBD2 (7 bases). Trimming removed 0 bases from V and 5 bases from J, with 13 bases in between. Germline lookup yields CDR1 SGHDN and CDR2 FVKESK. This CDR3 has 15 amino acids. CDR3: CASSQDGGPRETQYF. The CDR3 DNA sequence: TGTGCCAGCAGCCAAGACGGGGGGCCGAGGGAGACCCAGTACTTC. The full variable domain, completed using reference TRBV14 and TRBJ2-5, is EAGVTQFPSHSVIEKGQTVTLRCDPISGHDNLYWYRRVMGKEIKFLLHFVKESKQDESGMPNNRFLAERTGGTYSTLKVQPAELEDSGVYFCASSQDGGPRETQYFGPGTRLLVL.

The chain recombines TRBV2 with TRBJ2-1; the match to TRBD2 covers 8 bases. V lost 10 bases, J lost 4 bases, and 9 bases stayed unmatched. The germline V gene encodes CDR1 SNHLY and CDR2 FYNNEI. The CDR3 runs to 14 residues. The DNA of the CDR3 is TGTGCCACCCCGGGGAGCGGGGGTTACAATGAGCAGTTCTTC. Translating it yields CATPGSGGYNEQFF. The whole variable domain, remainder taken from reference TRBV2 and TRBJ2-1, is EPEVTQTPSHQVTQMGQEVILRCVPISNHLYFYWYRQILGQKVEFLVSFYNNEISEKSEIFDDQFSVERPDGSNFTLKIRSTKLEDSAMYFCATPGSGGYNEQFFGPGTRLTVL.

The chain carries TRBV20-1 and TRBJ2-2; D is unresolved. Germline lookup yields CDR1 DFQATT and CDR2 SNEGSKA (reference sequence). Trimming shortened V by 0 bases and J by 8 bases, and 10 bases separated the two germline ends. This CDR3 spans 13 amino acids. DNA of the CDR3: TGCAGTGCTAGAGATCTAGTTCCGGGGGAGCTGTTTTTT. Its protein is CSARDLVPGELFF.

This clonotype was seen at least ten times. The J gene is TRBJ2-7, the V gene TRBV5-5, with D maybe TRBD2 (5 bases). V lost 0 bases, J lost 9 bases, and 19 bases lay in between. CDR3 size: 15 residues. Germline CDR1 and CDR2: SGHKS and YYEKEE (reference sequence). CDR3 DNA sequence: TGTGCCAGCAGCTTGGGTGCGGGTTACTACGAGCGGCAGTACTTC. As protein: CASSLGAGYYERQYF.

This clonotype was seen more than once but under ten times. The rearrangement uses TRBV14 and TRBJ2-7; unclear D gene. V gave up 5 bases and J gave up 2 bases, with 13 bases separating them. Germline V gene sequence: CDR1 SGHDN, CDR2 FVKESK. This CDR3 has 14 amino acids. In DNA form, the CDR3 reads TGTGCCAGCAGCTTAAGGTCTGGCGCCTACGAGCAGTACTTC. Encoded protein: CASSLRSGAYEQYF.

The chain uses TRBV4-1 and TRBJ2-3, with TRBD2 identical over 7 bases. The germline gives CDR1 MGHRA, CDR2 YSYEKL. CDR3 length equals 17 residues. Trimming removed 5 bases from V and 2 bases from J; junction bases left unmatched: 13. The CDR3 is CASSAQVVGGTTDTQYF. For the CDR3, the DNA is TGCGCCAGCAGCGCCCAAGTAGTGGGAGGGACCACAGATACGCAGTATTTT.

The CDR3: CASGLRRSDSGRSTDTQYF. In DNA form, the CDR3 reads TGTGCCAGCGGCTTAAGACGTTCGGACAGCGGACGAAGCACAGATACGCAGTATTTT. The V gene is TRBV2, the J gene TRBJ2-3; D is possibly TRBD1 (6 bases). CDR3 length equals 19 residues. Germline lookup yields CDR1 SNHLY and CDR2 FYNNEI. V was clipped by 8 bases and J by 0 bases, with 27 bases between them. The whole variable domain, filled in from reference TRBV2 and TRBJ2-3, reads EPEVTQTPSHQVTQMGQEVILRCVPISNHLYFYWYRQILGQKVEFLVSFYNNEISEKSEIFDDQFSVERPDGSNFTLKIRSTKLEDSAMYFCASGLRRSDSGRSTDTQYFGPGTRLTVL.

The chain links TRBV20-1 to TRBJ2-3, with 14 bases identical to TRBD2. CDR1 is DFQATT, CDR2 SNEGSKA, per germline (reference sequence). This CDR3 region has 14 residues. Trimming took 6 bases from V and 4 from J; bases not matched to a gene: 3. The CDR3 DNA reads TGCAGTGCGGGGACTAGCGGGAGATCAGATACGCAGTATTTT. Its protein product is CSAGTSGRSDTQYF.

The J gene is TRBJ1-1, the V gene TRBV11-2; 7 bases agree with TRBD1. Germline CDR1 is SGHAT and CDR2 is FQNNGV. The CDR3 totals 15 residues. V was pared by 5 bases and J by 0 bases, with 6 bases of the junction left unmatched. In nucleotides, the CDR3 is TGTGCCAGCAGCGTGACGGACAGGATGAACACTGAAGCTTTCTTT. Its protein product is CASSVTDRMNTEAFF.

This chain connects TRBV10-2 to TRBJ1-1; D is unresolved. CDR3 length equals 14 residues. V was pared by 4 bases and J by 1 base, with 10 bases between. Germline loops: CDR1 WSHSY, CDR2 SAAADI. This chain's CDR3 is CASSGRAKNTEAFF. The CDR3 region has the DNA TGCGCCAGCAGTGGACGGGCGAAGAACACTGAAGCTTTCTTT.

This clonotype occurred a few times. For the CDR3, the DNA is TGTGCCAGCAGCCAAGATCTCGGGACTAGCGGAGACGAGCAGTACTTC. Translation: CASSQDLGTSGDEQYF. The V call is TRBV4-2, the J call TRBJ2-7, with 11 bases matching TRBD2. The germline V gene has CDR1 LGHNA and CDR2 YNFKEQ. The V and J ends lost 0 bases and 5 bases, in that order; junction bases with no gene match: 6. The CDR3 consists of 16 residues.

This chain links TRBV27 with TRBJ2-7, with 7 bases aligning to TRBD2. The CDR3 is made up of 15 amino acids. The trim removed 6 bases at V and 5 bases at J, leaving 13 bases unmatched. Germline assignment: CDR1 MNHEY and CDR2 SMNVEV (reference sequence). The CDR3 region is CASSNEPGTINEQYF. The CDR3 nucleotides read TGTGCCAGCAGCAACGAACCCGGGACTATCAACGAGCAGTACTTC.

This clonotype was picked up a small number of times. This rearrangement joins TRBV4-1 to TRBJ1-2, with 9 nucleotides matching TRBD1. Germline trimming cut 2 bases from V and 0 bases from J; bases unmatched to any gene: 13. The CDR3 consists of 19 residues. CDR1 and CDR2 from the germline V gene are MGHRA and YSYEKL. CDR3 region: CASSQKDPLYRGPNYGYTF. The CDR3 region has the DNA TGCGCCAGCAGCCAAAAAGACCCCCTCTACAGGGGGCCTAACTATGGCTACACCTTC.

This clonotype was detected a few times. The V and J genes are TRBV5-1 and TRBJ2-7, with TRBD1 matching over 8 bases. Trimming removed 6 bases from V and 5 bases from J; junction bases left unmatched: 7. CDR3 length: 13 residues. Germline V gene lookup returns CDR1 SGHRS and CDR2 YFSETQ. The CDR3, as DNA: TGCGCCAGCAAAGGGACAGGAAGCGACGAGCAGTACTTC. Its translation: CASKGTGSDEQYF.

This chain uses TRBV29-1 with TRBJ2-5; D not certain. Per the germline V gene, CDR1 is SQVTM and CDR2 is ANQGSEA. V was cut by 7 bases and J by 11 bases, with 26 bases left in between. This CDR3 has 14 residues. CDR3: CSAKPGTYNNEQYF. For the CDR3, the DNA is TGCAGCGCGAAGCCGGGCACTTACAACAATGAGCAGTACTTC.

Only a few counts were recorded for this clonotype. The rearrangement links TRBV20-1 to TRBJ1-2; 9 nucleotides align to TRBD1. V shed 4 bases, J shed 7 bases, and the junction held 7 bases outside the gene matches. This CDR3 has 13 residues. Germline V gene lookup returns CDR1 DFQATT and CDR2 SNEGSKA (reference sequence). The CDR3 protein is CSAKTDRGAGYTF. The CDR3 nucleotides are TGCAGTGCTAAGACGGACAGGGGCGCTGGCTACACCTTC.

This clonotype was counted ten times or more. This sequence joins TRBV9 and TRBJ2-7; 10 positions match TRBD2. The CDR3 covers 16 residues. The V and J ends lost 6 bases and 1 base, in that order; junction bases with no gene match: 10. In germline, CDR1 is SGDLS, CDR2 YYNGEE. The CDR3 sequence is CASTPTGTSASYEQYF. As DNA, the CDR3 is TGTGCCAGCACCCCGACCGGGACTAGCGCTTCCTACGAGCAGTACTTC.